This T cell receptor (beta chain) was sequenced during a study of neoadjuvant nivolumab and ipilimumab in lung cancer. Whole-study findings and limits: Pretherapy blood TCR richness correlated positively with resected tumor richness.

In the case of this clone: The antigen is not known.

Clones were sequenced by immunoSEQ multiplex PCR, and TCRdb holds only the in-frame ones, with some missing. The table has 40,000 or so clones, roughly nine tenths seen once; the top ten hold approximately 3.5%. With 0 bases clipped from V and 5 bases from J, the junction kept 5 bases outside the gene matches. CDR3 length: 15 amino acids. CDR1 SGHRS and CDR2 YFSETQ come from the germline V gene. The origin of this receptor is an adult with non-small cell lung cancer. The sequenced sample was peripheral blood, obtained before neoadjuvant nivolumab, alone or with ipilimumab. This sequence joins TRBV5-1 and TRBJ2-3; 8 bases are a match to TRBD2. CDR3 coding DNA: TGCGCCAGCAGCTTGGAAGCGGGAGTTGTAGATACGCAGTATTTT. The encoded protein is CASSLEAGVVDTQYF.